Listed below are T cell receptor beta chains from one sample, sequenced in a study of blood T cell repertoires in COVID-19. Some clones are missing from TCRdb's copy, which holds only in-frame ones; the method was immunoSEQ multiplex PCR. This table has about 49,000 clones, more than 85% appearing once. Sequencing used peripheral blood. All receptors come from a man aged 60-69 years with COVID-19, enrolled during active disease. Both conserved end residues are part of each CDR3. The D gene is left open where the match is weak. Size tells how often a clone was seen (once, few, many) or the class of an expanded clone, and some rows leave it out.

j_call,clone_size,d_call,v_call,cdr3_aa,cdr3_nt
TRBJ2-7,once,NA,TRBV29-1,CSATGFYEQYF,TGCAGCGCTACAGGGTTCTACGAGCAGTACTTC
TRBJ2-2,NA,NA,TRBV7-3,CASSRPGAGERAGELFF,TGTGCCAGCAGCCGCCCAGGGGCGGGAGAGAGGGCCGGGGAGCTGTTTTTT
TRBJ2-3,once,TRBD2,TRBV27,CASSSSGSPDTQYF,TGTGCCAGCAGTTCTAGCGGGAGCCCAGATACGCAGTATTTT
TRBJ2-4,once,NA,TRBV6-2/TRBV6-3,CASSYSIQRSGNIQYF,TGTGCCAGCAGTTACTCGATTCAACGTTCGGGGAACATTCAGTACTTC
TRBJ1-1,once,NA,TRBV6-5,CASSPRESTEAFF,TGTGCCAGCAGCCCGCGTGAGTCTACTGAAGCTTTCTTT
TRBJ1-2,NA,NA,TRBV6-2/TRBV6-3,CASSPEQGGYTF,TGTGCCAGCAGCCCCGAACAGGGCGGCTACACCTTC
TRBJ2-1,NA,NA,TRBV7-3,CASSLRGTTRGNEQFF,TGTGCCAGCAGCTTACGCGGGACGACGAGGGGCAATGAGCAGTTCTTC
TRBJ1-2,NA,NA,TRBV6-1,CASSESSVLDYGYTF,TGTGCCAGCAGTGAAAGTTCGGTCCTTGACTATGGCTACACCTTC
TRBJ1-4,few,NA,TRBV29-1,CSVTGTNEKLFF,TGCAGCGTGACCGGGACAAATGAAAAACTGTTTTTT
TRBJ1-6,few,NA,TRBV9,CASNHQGSYNSPLHF,TGTGCCAGCAACCATCAGGGTTCCTATAATTCACCCCTCCACTTT
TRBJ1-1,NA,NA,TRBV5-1,CASSLAAQDTEAFF,TGCGCCAGCAGCCTGGCGGCCCAGGACACTGAAGCTTTCTTT
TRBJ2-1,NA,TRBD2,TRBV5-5,CASSLTSGKNNEQFF,TGTGCCAGCAGCCTTACTAGCGGGAAGAACAATGAGCAGTTCTTC
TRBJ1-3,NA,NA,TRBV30,CAWSVWSQAGNTIYF,TGTGCCTGGAGTGTATGGTCGCAGGCTGGAAACACCATATATTTT
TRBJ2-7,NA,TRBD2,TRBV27,CASSTPGLADEQYF,TGTGCCAGCAGTACGCCGGGACTAGCGGACGAGCAGTACTTC
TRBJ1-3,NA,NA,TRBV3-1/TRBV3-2,CASSQSTGFSGNTIYF,TGTGCCAGCAGCCAAAGCACAGGGTTCTCTGGAAACACCATATATTTT
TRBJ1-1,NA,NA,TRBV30,CAWRGGIISGTEAFF,TGTGCCTGGAGGGGGGGGATCATATCGGGAACTGAAGCTTTCTTT
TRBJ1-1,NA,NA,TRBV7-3,CASSSNGGNTEAFF,TGTGCCAGCAGCTCAAACGGGGGGAACACTGAAGCTTTCTTT
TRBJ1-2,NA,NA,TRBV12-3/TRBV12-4,CASSRRGNYGYTF,TGTGCCAGCAGCCGGCGGGGAAACTATGGCTACACCTTC
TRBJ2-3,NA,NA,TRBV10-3,CAISESSDTQYF,TGTGCCATCAGTGAGTCCTCAGATACGCAGTATTTT
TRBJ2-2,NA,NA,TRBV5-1,CASSLAGVTNTGELFF,TGCGCCAGCAGCTTGGCCGGGGTCACGAACACCGGGGAGCTGTTTTTT
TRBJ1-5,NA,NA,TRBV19,CASSPTGVPNQPQHF,TGTGCCAGTAGTCCGACCGGGGTTCCCAATCAGCCCCAGCATTTT
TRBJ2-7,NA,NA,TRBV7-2,CASSFAGYEQYF,TGTGCCAGCAGCTTCGCGGGGTACGAGCAGTACTTC
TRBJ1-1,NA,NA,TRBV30,CAWSVTGSAFF,TGTGCCTGGAGTGTTACAGGAAGTGCTTTCTTT
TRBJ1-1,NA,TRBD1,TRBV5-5,CASSAHKGDRVWTEAFF,TGTGCCAGCAGCGCACATAAAGGGGACAGGGTGTGGACTGAAGCTTTCTTT
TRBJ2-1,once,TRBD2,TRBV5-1,CASSSPGSVAGAEQFF,TGCGCCAGCAGCTCCCCAGGATCGGTAGCGGGCGCTGAGCAGTTCTTC
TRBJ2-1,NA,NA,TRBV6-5,CASSYSRPHNEQFF,TGTGCCAGCAGTTACTCGAGGCCACACAATGAGCAGTTCTTC
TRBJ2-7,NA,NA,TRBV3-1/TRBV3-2,CASSQEHNEQYF,TGTGCCAGCAGCCAAGAGCACAACGAGCAGTACTTC
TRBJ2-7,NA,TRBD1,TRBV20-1,CSASRDRGRGEQYF,TGCAGTGCTAGTCGCGACAGGGGGCGCGGCGAGCAGTACTTC
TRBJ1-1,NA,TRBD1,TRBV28,CASNPTGGNTEAFF,TGTGCCAGCAATCCGACAGGGGGCAACACTGAAGCTTTCTTT
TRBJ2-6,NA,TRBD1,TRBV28,CASSLGTAPGANVLTF,TGTGCCAGCAGTTTAGGGACAGCTCCTGGGGCCAACGTCCTGACTTTC
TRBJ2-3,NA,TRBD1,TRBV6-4,CASSGQGSDTQYF,TGTGCCAGCAGCGGACAGGGCTCGGATACGCAGTATTTT
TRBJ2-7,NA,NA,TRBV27,CASSANRVSSYEQYF,TGTGCCAGCAGTGCGAACAGGGTGAGCTCCTACGAGCAGTACTTC
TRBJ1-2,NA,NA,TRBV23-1,CASSRAGRLLDLF,TGCGCCAGCAGTCGGGCGGGACGGCTCCTAGATTTGTTC
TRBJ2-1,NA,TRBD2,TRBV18,CASSPSGTSSGSRAFF,TGTGCCAGCTCACCCTCAGGAACCAGTAGCGGGAGTCGGGCGTTCTTC
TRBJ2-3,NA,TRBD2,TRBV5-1,CASSLALAGTSTDTQYF,TGCGCCAGCAGCTTGGCTCTAGCGGGCACTAGCACAGATACGCAGTATTTT
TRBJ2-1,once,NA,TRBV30,CAWSGSPLNNEQFF,TGTGCCTGGTCGGGGTCTCCACTAAACAATGAGCAGTTCTTC
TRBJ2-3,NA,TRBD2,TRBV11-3,CASSLGSGGGGTDTQYF,TGTGCCAGCAGCTTAGGGAGCGGGGGAGGCGGCACAGATACGCAGTATTTT
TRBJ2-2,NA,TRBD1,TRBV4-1,CASSSTGGRTGELFF,TGCGCCAGCAGCTCGACAGGGGGAAGGACCGGGGAGCTGTTTTTT
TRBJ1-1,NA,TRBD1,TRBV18,CASSPGKAGTGGREAFF,TGTGCCAGCTCACCAGGAAAGGCCGGGACAGGGGGGAGAGAAGCTTTCTTT
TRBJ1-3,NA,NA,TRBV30,CAWSVRHRVSGNTIYF,TGTGCCTGGAGTGTACGTCATCGAGTCTCTGGAAACACCATATATTTT